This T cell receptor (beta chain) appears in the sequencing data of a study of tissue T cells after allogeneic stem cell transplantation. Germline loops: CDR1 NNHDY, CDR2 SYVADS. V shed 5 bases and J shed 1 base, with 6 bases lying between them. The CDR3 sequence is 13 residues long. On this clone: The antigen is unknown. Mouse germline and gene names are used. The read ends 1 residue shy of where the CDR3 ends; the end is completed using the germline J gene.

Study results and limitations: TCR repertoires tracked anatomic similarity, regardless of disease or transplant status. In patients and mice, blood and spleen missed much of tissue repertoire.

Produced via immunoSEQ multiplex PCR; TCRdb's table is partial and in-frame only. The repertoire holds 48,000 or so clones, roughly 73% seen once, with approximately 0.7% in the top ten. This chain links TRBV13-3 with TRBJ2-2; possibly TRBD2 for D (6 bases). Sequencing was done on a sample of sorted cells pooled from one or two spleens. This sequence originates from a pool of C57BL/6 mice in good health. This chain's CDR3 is CASRTGNTGQLYF. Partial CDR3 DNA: TGTGCCAGCAGGACTGGAAACACCGGGCAGCTCTAC.